Given below is one TCR beta chain in context. Its antigen is currently unknown. The data were obtained in a study of shared clonotypes between healthy human individuals. Study-wide results and limits: Non-shared clonotypes showed lower generation probabilities than clonotypes common to all four donors.

The CDR3 is 13 amino acids. Germline V gives CDR1 LNHDA, CDR2 SQIVND (reference sequence). V was clipped by 4 bases and J by 10 bases, with 13 bases between them. Generated by immunoSEQ multiplex PCR, the TCRdb table keeps only in-frame clones and is missing some. The repertoire includes about 380,000 clones, around 96% of them detected once, and approximately 0.32% sits in the top ten. The sequence was obtained from a man under 40 in good health. The chain has TRBV19 and TRBJ2-2; tentatively, D is TRBD2 (5 bases). Sequencing input: memory CD8+ T cells sorted from blood. Stated subset: CD45RO+ cells pooled with CCR7-negative TemRA cells. Here the CDR3 reads CASSNNGREELFF. CDR3 DNA: TGTGCCAGTAGTAATAACGGACGGGAGGAGCTGTTTTTT. Using reference TRBV19 and TRBJ2-2 for the parts outside the CDR3, the full variable domain is DGGITQSPKYLFRKEGQNVTLSCEQNLNHDAMYWYRQDPGQGLRLIYYSQIVNDFQKGDIAEGYSVSREKKESFPLTVTSAQKNPTAFYLCASSNNGREELFFGEGSRLTVL.